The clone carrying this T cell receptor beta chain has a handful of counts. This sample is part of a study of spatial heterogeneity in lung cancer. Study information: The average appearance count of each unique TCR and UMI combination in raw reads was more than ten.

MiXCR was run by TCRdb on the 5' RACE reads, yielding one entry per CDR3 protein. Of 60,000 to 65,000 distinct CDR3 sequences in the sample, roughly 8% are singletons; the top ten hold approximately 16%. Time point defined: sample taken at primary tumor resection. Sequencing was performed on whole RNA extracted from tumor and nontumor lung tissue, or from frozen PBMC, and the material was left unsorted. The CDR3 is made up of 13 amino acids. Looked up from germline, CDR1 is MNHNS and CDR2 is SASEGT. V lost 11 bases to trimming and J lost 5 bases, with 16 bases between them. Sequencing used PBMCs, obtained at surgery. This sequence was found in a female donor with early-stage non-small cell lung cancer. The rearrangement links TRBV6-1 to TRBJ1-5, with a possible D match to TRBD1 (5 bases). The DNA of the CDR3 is TGTGCCGTGCATGAGGACACCGATCAGCCCCAGCATTTT. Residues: CAVHEDTDQPQHF.